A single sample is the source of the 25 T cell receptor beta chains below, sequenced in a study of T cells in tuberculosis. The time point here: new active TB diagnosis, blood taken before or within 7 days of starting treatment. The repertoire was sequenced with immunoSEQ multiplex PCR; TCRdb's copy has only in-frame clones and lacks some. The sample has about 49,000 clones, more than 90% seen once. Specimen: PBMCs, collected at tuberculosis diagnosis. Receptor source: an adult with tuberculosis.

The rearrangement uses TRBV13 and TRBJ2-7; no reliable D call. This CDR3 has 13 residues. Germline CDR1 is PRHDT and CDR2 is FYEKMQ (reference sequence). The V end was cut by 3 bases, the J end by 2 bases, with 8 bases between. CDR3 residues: CASSFLGAYEQYF. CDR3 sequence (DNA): TGTGCCAGCAGCTTTCTGGGCGCCTACGAGCAGTACTTC.

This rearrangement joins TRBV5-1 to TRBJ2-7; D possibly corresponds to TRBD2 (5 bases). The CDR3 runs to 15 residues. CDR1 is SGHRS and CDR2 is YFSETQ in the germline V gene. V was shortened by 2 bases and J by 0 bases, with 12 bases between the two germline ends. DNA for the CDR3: TGCGCCAGCAGCTTAGAGAGCGGAGCCTCCTACGAGCAGTACTTC. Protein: CASSLESGASYEQYF.

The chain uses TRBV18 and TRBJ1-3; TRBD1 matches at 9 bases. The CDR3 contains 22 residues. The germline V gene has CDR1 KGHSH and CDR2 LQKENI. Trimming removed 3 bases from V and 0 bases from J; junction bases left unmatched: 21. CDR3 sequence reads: CASSPLYLADRGRKDSGNTIYF. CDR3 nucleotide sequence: TGTGCCAGCTCACCCTTGTACTTGGCGGACAGGGGTCGAAAGGACTCTGGAAACACCATATATTTT. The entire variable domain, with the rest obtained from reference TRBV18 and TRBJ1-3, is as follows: NAGVMQNPRHLVRRRGQEARLRCSPMKGHSHVYWYRQLPEEGLKFMVYLQKENIIDESGMPKERFSAEFPKEGPSILRIQQVVRGDSAAYFCASSPLYLADRGRKDSGNTIYFGEGSWLTVV.

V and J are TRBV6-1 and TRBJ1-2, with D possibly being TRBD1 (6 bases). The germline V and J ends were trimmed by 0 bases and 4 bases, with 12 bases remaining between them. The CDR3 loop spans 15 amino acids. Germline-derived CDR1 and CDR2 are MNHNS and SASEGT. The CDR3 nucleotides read TGTGCCAGCAGTGAAGCGCAGGGGCAGGGCTATGGCTACACCTTC. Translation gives CASSEAQGQGYGYTF.

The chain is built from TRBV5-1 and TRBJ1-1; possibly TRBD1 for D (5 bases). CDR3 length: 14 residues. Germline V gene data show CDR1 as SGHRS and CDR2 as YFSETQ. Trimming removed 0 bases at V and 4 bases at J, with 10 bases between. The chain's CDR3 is CASSLAPGGTEAFF. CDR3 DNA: TGCGCCAGCAGCTTGGCCCCGGGGGGCACTGAAGCTTTCTTT.

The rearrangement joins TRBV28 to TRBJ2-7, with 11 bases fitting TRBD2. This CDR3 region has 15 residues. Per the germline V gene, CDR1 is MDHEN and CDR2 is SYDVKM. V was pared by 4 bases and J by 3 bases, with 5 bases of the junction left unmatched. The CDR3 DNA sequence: TGTGCCAGCAGTTGGGGGACTAGCGGCCTCTACGAGCAGTACTTC. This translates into CASSWGTSGLYEQYF.

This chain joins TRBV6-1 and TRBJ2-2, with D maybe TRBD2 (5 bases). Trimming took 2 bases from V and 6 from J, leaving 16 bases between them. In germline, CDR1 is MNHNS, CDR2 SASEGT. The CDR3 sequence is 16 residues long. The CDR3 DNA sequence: TGTGCCAGCAGTGAAAATAGACTAACCCTGGCCGGGGAGCTGTTTTTT. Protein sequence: CASSENRLTLAGELFF.

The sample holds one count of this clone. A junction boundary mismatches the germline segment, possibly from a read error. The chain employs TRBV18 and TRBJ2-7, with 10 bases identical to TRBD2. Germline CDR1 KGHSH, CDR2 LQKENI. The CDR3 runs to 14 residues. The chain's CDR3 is CASSPTTSGYEQYF. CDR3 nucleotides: TGTGCCAGCTCACCGACGACTAGCGGGTACGAGCAGTACTTT. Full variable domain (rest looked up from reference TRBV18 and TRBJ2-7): NAGVMQNPRHLVRRRGQEARLRCSPMKGHSHVYWYRQLPEEGLKFMVYLQKENIIDESGMPKERFSAEFPKEGPSILRIQQVVRGDSAAYFCASSPTTSGYEQYFGPGTRLTVT.

In DNA form, the CDR3 reads TGTGCCAGCAGTCCCGTAGCGGGGGCCTCCGCGGCCCAGTACTTC. Its protein product is CASSPVAGASAAQYF. This chain joins TRBV27 and TRBJ2-5; TRBD2 matches at 9 bases. Germline lookup yields CDR1 MNHEY and CDR2 SMNVEV (reference sequence). There are 15 residues in the CDR3. J lost 9 bases, V lost 5 bases, and 13 bases had no gene match.

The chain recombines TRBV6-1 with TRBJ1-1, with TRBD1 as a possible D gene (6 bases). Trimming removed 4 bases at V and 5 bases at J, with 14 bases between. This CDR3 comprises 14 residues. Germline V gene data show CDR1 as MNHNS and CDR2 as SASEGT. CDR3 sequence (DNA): TGTGCCAGCAGTGGGGAGGGGGGTAGGACTGAAGCTTTCTTT. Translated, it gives CASSGEGGRTEAFF.

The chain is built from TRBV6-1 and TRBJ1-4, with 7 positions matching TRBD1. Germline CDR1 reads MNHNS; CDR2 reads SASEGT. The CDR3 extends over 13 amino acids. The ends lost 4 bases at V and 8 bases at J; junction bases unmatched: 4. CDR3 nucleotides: TGTGCCAGCAGTGCCGGGACAGCCGAAAAACTGTTTTTT. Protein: CASSAGTAEKLFF.

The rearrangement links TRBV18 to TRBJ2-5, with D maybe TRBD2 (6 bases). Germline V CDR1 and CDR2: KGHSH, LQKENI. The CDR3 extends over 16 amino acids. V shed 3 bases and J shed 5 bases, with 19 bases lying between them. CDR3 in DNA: TGTGCCAGCTCACCTGGGACTGCGGTTGGTACCGAGACCCAGTACTTC. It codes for CASSPGTAVGTETQYF.

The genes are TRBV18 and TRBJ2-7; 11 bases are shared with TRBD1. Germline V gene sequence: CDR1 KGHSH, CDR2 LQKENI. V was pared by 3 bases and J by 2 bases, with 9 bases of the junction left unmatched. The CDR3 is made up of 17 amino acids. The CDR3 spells CASSPLRTGGSPYEQYF. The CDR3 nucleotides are TGTGCCAGCTCACCTCTGCGGACAGGGGGCTCCCCCTACGAGCAGTACTTC.

The CDR3 region is CASSRPTGDEQYF. As DNA, the CDR3 is TGTGCCAGCAGCCGCCCGACAGGGGACGAGCAGTACTTC. This chain connects TRBV5-4 to TRBJ2-7, with 8 bases matching TRBD1. The junction had 5 bases not matched to a gene; V was cut back by 4 bases and J by 5 bases. Germline V gene sequence: CDR1 SGHNT, CDR2 YYREEE (reference sequence). This CDR3 has 13 residues.

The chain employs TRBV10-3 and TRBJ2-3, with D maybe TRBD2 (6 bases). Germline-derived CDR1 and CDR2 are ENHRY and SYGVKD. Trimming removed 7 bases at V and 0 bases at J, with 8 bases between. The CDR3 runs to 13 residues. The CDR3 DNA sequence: TGTGCCATCACAGGACTAAGCACAGATACGCAGTATTTT. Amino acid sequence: CAITGLSTDTQYF.

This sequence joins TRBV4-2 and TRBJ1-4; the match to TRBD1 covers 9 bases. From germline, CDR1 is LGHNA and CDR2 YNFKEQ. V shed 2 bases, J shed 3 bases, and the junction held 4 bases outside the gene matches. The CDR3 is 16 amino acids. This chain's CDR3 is CASSQKTGGANEKLFF. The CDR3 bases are TGTGCCAGCAGCCAAAAGACAGGGGGGGCTAATGAAAAACTGTTTTTT.

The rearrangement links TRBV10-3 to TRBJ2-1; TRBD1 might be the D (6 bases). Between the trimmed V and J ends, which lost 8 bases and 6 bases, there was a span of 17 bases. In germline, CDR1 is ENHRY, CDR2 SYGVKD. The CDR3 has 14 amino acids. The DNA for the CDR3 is TGTGCCATCGCACAGGGTTTAATCCCCAATGAGCAGTTCTTC. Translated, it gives CAIAQGLIPNEQFF.

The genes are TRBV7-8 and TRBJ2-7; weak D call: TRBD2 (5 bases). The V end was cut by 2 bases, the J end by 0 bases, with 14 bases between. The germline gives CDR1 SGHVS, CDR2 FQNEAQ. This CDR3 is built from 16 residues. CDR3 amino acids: CASSLRVGSNSYEQYF. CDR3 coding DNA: TGTGCCAGCAGCTTAAGGGTAGGGAGTAACTCCTACGAGCAGTACTTC.

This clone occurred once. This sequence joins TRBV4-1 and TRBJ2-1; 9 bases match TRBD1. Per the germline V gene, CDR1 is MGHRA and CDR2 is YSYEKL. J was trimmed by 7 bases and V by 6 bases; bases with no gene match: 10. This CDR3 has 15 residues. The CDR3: CASRDIQGAKNEQFF. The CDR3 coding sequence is TGCGCCAGCAGAGATATACAGGGGGCGAAGAATGAGCAGTTCTTC.

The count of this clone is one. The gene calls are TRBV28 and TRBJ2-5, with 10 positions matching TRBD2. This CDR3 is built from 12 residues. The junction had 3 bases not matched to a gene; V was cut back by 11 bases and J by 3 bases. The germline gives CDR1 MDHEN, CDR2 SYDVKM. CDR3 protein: CACTSGKETQYF. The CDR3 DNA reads TGTGCCTGCACTAGCGGGAAAGAGACCCAGTACTTC.

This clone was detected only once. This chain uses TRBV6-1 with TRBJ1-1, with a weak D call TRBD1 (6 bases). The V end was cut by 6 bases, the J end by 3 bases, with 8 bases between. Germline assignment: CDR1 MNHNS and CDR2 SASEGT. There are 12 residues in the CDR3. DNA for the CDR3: TGTGCCAGCAGGAGACAGGACACTGAAGCTTTCTTT. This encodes CASRRQDTEAFF.

This CDR3 reads CASSQDEGYRANVLTF. The CDR3 DNA reads TGCGCCAGCAGCCAAGACGAGGGATATAGGGCCAACGTCCTGACTTTC. This chain links TRBV4-1 with TRBJ2-6; maybe TRBD2 (5 bases). V shed 0 bases and J shed 5 bases, with 11 bases lying between them. CDR3 length equals 16 residues. In germline, CDR1 is MGHRA, CDR2 YSYEKL.

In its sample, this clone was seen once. CDR3 residues: CAIMRQGTAYNEQFF. CDR3 DNA: TGTGCCATCATGCGACAGGGGACGGCCTACAATGAGCAGTTCTTC. The J gene is TRBJ2-1, the V gene TRBV10-3, with 8 bases matching TRBD1. V gave up 7 bases and J gave up 2 bases; unmatched junction bases: 7. CDR1 and CDR2 from the germline V gene are ENHRY and SYGVKD. The CDR3 has 15 residues.

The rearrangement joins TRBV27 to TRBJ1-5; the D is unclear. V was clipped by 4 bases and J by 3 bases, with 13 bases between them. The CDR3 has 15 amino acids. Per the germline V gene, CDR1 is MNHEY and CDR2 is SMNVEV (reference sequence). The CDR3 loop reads CASSSGQTNNQPQHF. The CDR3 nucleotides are TGTGCCAGCAGTTCTGGCCAGACAAACAATCAGCCCCAGCATTTT.

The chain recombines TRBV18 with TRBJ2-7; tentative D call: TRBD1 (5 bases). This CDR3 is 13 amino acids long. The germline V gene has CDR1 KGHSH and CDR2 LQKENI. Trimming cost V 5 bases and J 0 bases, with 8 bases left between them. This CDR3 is CASSRQNSYEQYF. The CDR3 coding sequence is TGTGCCAGCTCAAGACAGAACTCCTACGAGCAGTACTTC.